A selection of T cell receptor beta chains follows, all from one sample in a study of post-analysis software for immune sequencing data. One entry per CDR3 protein results from TCRdb running MiXCR on the PCR reads. The sample yields about 770,000 distinct CDR3 sequences, about half seen once. The sequencing sample was made of blood. All receptors derive from a girl aged 5-17 years with multiple sclerosis. Both conserved end residues are part of each CDR3. Fields, in order: V gene, CDR3 length, J gene, clone size, D gene, CDR3 DNA, CDR3 protein. The D gene is left open where the match is weak. Clone size is given for some rows only: seen once, a few or many times, or a class if the clone is expanded.

V: TRBV12-3/TRBV12-4
length: 15
J: TRBJ2-3
size: few
D: TRBD2
DNA: TGTGCCAGCAGTCCGAGCGGGGACCCACGGGATACGCAGTATTTT
CDR3: CASSPSGDPRDTQYF

V: TRBV12-3/TRBV12-4
length: 15
J: TRBJ1-1
size: NA
D: NA
DNA: TGTGCCAGCAGCCGAGAAGGGGGGCCGAACACTGAAGCTTTCTTT
CDR3: CASSREGGPNTEAFF

V: TRBV28
length: 12
J: TRBJ2-1
size: few
D: NA
DNA: TGTGCCAGCAGTCTCCGTCGGGATGAGCAGTTCTTC
CDR3: CASSLRRDEQFF

V: TRBV20-1
length: 14
J: TRBJ2-3
size: NA
D: TRBD2
DNA: TGCAGTGCTGGTATAGCGGGAGGATTGGATACGCAGTATTTT
CDR3: CSAGIAGGLDTQYF

V: TRBV15
length: 14
J: TRBJ2-3
size: few
D: NA
DNA: TGTGCCACCAGCAGAGATCTCTCCCGGAATACGCAGTATTTT
CDR3: CATSRDLSRNTQYF

V: TRBV25-1
length: 12
J: TRBJ1-2
size: NA
D: NA
DNA: TGTGCCAGCAGTGAATCGGAGATTGGCTACACCTTC
CDR3: CASSESEIGYTF

V: TRBV4-2
length: 20
J: TRBJ2-3
size: NA
D: NA
DNA: TGTGCCAGCAGCCAAGATAGATTCGGCCTAGCGCGGGAAAACACAGATACGCAGTATTTT
CDR3: CASSQDRFGLARENTDTQYF

V: TRBV4-1
length: 16
J: TRBJ2-3
size: NA
D: TRBD2
DNA: TGCGCCAGCAGCCAAGACGCGACTAGCGGCACAGATACGCAGTATTTT
CDR3: CASSQDATSGTDTQYF

V: TRBV4-2
length: 15
J: TRBJ2-3
size: NA
D: NA
DNA: TGTGCCAGCAGCCAAGAGGGTAGCCTCCGAGATACGCAGTATTTT
CDR3: CASSQEGSLRDTQYF

V: TRBV15
length: 14
J: TRBJ2-2
size: NA
D: NA
DNA: TGTGCCACCAGCAGAGTTAGCAACACCGGGGAGCTGTTTTTT
CDR3: CATSRVSNTGELFF

V: TRBV28
length: 15
J: TRBJ2-5
size: NA
D: NA
DNA: TGTGCCAGCAGTCCCGACGGGACACAAGGAGAGACCCAGTACTTC
CDR3: CASSPDGTQGETQYF

V: TRBV10-3
length: 13
J: TRBJ2-7
size: few
D: NA
DNA: TGTGCCATCAGTGAGGGATCGAACTACGAGCAGTACTTC
CDR3: CAISEGSNYEQYF

V: TRBV21-1
length: 17
J: TRBJ1-6
size: NA
D: NA
DNA: TGTGCCAGCAGCCCCTATAGTGGGGGTAGTAACAATTCACCCCTCCACTTT
CDR3: CASSPYSGGSNNSPLHF